This T cell receptor (beta chain) came from a study of T cell responses to AZD1222 COVID-19 vaccine. Assay used: immunoSEQ multiplex PCR; TCRdb lists only in-frame clones, some missing. The table has about 180,000 clones, approximately 92% seen once. The CDR3 contains 14 residues. V gave up 5 bases and J gave up 4 bases; unmatched junction bases: 6. Per the germline V gene, CDR1 is SEHNR and CDR2 is FQNEAQ (reference sequence). The material sequenced was peripheral blood, taken on day 0 of AZD1222 vaccination. The TCR comes from an adult in good health. This rearrangement joins TRBV7-9 to TRBJ2-5; 8 nucleotides line up with TRBD1. CDR3 nucleotide sequence: TGTGCCAGCAGCCGCTCGACAGGGGTAGAGACCCAGTACTTC. This sequence encodes CASSRSTGVETQYF.